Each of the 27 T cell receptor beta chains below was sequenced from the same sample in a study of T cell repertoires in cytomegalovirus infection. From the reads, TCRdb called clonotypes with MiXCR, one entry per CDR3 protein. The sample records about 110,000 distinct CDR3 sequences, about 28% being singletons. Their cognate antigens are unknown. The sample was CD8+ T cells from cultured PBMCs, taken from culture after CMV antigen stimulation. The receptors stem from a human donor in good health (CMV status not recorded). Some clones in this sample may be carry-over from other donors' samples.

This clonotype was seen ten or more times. CDR3 in amino acids: CASSLGWGRGNEKLFF. In DNA form, the CDR3 reads TGTGCCAGCAGCTTAGGTTGGGGCAGGGGAAACGAAAAACTGTTTTTT. The chain uses TRBV7-2 and TRBJ1-4, with D possibly being TRBD1 (6 bases). The germline V and J ends were trimmed by 1 base and 8 bases, with 17 bases remaining between them. Germline V gene sequence: CDR1 SGHTA, CDR2 FQGNSA. The CDR3 contains 16 residues.

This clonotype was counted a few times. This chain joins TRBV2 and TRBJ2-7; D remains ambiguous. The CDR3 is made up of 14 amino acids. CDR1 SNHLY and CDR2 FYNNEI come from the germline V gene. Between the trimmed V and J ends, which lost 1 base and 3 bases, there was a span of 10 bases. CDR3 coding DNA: TGTGCCAGCAGTGAAGGGGCCCGCAACTACGAGCAGTACTTC. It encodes CASSEGARNYEQYF.

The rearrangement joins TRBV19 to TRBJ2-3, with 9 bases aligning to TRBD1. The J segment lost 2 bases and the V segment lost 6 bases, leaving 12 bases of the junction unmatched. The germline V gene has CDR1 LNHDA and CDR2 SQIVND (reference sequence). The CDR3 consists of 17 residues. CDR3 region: CASSHTLWTGATDTQYF. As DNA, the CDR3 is TGTGCCAGTAGCCATACCCTGTGGACAGGGGCCACAGATACGCAGTATTTT.

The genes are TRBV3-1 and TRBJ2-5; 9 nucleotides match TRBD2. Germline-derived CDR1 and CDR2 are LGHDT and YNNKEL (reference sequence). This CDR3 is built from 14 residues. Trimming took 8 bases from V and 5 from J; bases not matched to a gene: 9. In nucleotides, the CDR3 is TGTGCCAGCTCTCGCGGGGGGGCCTGGGAGACCCAGTACTTC. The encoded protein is CASSRGGAWETQYF.

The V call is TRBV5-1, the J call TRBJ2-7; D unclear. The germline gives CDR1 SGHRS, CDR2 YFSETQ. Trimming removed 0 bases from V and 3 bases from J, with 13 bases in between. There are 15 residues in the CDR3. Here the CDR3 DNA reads TGCGCCAGCAGCTTGGAGGGCGGCTTCGGCTACGAGCAGTACTTC. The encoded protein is CASSLEGGFGYEQYF.

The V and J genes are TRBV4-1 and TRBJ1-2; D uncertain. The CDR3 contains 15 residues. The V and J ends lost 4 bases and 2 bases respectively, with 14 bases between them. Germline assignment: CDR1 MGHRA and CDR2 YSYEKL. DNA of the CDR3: TGCGCCAGCAGCCTTATAGCCGACGGGAACTATGGCTACACCTTC. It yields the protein CASSLIADGNYGYTF.

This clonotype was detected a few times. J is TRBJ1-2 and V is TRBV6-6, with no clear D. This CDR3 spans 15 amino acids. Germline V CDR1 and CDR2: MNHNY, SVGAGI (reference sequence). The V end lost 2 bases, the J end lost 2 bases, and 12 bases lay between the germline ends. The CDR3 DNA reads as TGTGCCAGCAGTTACCCATCCGGTGGGAACTATGGCTACACCTTC. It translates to CASSYPSGGNYGYTF.

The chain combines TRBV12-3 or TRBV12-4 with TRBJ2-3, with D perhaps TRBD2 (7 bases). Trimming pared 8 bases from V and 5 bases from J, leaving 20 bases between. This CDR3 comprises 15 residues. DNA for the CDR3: TGTGCCAGCGGGGGGGCCGCAACAAGAGTAGATACGCAGTATTTT. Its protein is CASGGAATRVDTQYF.

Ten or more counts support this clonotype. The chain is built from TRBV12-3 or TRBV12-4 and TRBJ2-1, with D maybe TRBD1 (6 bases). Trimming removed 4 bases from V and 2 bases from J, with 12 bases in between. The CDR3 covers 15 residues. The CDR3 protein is CASSSGAGAYNEQFF. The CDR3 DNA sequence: TGTGCCAGCAGTTCCGGGGCAGGGGCCTACAATGAGCAGTTCTTC.

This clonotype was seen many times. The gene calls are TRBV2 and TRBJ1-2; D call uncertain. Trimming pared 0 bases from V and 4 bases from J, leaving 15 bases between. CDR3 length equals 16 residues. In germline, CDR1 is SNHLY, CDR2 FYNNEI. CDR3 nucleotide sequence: TGTGCCAGCAGTGAAGCGACCTTGGCATTCGCCTATGGCTACACCTTC. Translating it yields CASSEATLAFAYGYTF.

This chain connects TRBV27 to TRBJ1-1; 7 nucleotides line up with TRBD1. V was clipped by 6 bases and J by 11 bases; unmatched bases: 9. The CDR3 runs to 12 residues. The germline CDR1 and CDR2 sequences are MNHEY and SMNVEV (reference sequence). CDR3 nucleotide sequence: TGTGCCAGCAGGGGGACAGCCCTGGAGGCTTTCTTT. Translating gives CASRGTALEAFF.

The CDR3 spells CASSLSGQGAGEQYF. As DNA, the CDR3 is TGTGCCAGCAGTTTAAGCGGACAGGGGGCGGGAGAGCAGTACTTC. The chain couples TRBV12-3 or TRBV12-4 to TRBJ2-7, with TRBD1 identical over 11 bases. After removal of 2 bases from V and 7 bases from J, the junction contained 7 bases not matched to a gene. The CDR3 covers 15 residues.

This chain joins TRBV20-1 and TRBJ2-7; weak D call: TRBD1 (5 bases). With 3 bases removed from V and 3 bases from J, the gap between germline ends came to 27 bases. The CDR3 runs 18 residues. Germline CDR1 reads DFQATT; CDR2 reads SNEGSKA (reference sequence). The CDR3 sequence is CSARRYSDTDQPHYEQYF. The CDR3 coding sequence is TGCAGTGCTAGGCGTTATTCGGACACCGATCAGCCCCACTACGAGCAGTACTTC.

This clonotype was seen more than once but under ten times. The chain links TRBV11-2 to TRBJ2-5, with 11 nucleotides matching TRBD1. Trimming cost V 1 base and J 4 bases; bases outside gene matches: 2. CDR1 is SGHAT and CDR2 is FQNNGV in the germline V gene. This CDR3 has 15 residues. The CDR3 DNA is TGTGCCAGCAGCTTAGTGGGGACAGGGGGAGAGACCCAGTACTTC. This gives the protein CASSLVGTGGETQYF.

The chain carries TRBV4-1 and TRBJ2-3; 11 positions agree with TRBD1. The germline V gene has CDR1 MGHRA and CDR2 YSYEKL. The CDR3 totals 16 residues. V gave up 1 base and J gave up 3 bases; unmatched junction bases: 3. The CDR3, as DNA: TGCGCCAGCAGCCAAGGGACAGGGGGCCCAACAGATACGCAGTATTTT. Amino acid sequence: CASSQGTGGPTDTQYF.

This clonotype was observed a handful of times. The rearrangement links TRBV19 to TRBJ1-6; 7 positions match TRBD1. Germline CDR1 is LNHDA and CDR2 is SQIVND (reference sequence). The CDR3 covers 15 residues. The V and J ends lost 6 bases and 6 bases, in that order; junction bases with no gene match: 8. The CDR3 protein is CASRETGSGNSPLHF. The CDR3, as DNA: TGTGCCAGTAGGGAGACAGGGTCCGGTAATTCACCCCTCCACTTT.

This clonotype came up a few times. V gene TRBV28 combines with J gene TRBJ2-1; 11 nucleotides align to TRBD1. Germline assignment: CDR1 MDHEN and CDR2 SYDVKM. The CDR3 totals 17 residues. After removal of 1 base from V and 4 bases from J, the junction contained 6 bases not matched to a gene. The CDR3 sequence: CASSLSLGQGAYNEQFF. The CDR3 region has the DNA TGTGCCAGCAGTTTATCCCTCGGACAGGGGGCGTACAATGAGCAGTTCTTC. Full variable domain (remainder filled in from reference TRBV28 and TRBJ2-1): DVKVTQSSRYLVKRTGEKVFLECVQDMDHENMFWYRQDPGLGLRLIYFSYDVKMKEKGDIPEGYSVSREKKERFSLILESASTNQTSMYLCASSLSLGQGAYNEQFFGPGTRLTVL.

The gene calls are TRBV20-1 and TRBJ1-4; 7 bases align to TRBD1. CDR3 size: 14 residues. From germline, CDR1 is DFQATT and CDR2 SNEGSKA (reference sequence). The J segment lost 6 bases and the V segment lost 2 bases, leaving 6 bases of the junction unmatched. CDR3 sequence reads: CSARIRGRDEKLFF. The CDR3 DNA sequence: TGCAGTGCTAGAATAAGGGGGCGAGATGAAAAACTGTTTTTT.

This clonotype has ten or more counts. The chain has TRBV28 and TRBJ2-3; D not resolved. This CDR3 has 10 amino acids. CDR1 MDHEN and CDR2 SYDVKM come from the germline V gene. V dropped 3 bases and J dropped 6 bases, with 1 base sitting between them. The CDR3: CASSLDTQYF. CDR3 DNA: TGTGCCAGCAGTTTGGATACGCAGTATTTT.

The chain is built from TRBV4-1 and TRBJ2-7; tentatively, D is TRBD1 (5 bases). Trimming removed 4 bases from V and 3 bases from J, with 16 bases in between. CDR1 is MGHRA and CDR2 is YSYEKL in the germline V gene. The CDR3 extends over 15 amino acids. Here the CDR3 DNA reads TGCGCCAGCAGCCTCGGAAGGGGTTTAGGCTACGAGCAGTACTTC. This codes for CASSLGRGLGYEQYF.

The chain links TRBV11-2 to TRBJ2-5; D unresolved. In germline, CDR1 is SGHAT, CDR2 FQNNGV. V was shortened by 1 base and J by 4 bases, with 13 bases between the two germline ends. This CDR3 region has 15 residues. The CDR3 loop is CASSLGFVGSETQYF. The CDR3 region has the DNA TGTGCCAGCAGCTTAGGGTTTGTGGGGTCAGAGACCCAGTACTTC.

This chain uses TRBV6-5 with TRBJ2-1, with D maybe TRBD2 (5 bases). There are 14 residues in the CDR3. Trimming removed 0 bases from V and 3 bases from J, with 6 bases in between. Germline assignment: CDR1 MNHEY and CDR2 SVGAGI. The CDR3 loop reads CASSYSDFYNEQFF. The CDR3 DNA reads TGTGCCAGCAGTTACTCGGACTTCTACAATGAGCAGTTCTTC.

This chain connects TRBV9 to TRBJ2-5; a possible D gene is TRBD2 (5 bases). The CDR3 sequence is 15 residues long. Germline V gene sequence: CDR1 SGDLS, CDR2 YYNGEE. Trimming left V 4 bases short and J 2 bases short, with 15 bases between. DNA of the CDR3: TGTGCCAGCAGCCCCCACGGGGATCTACAAGAGACCCAGTACTTC. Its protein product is CASSPHGDLQETQYF.

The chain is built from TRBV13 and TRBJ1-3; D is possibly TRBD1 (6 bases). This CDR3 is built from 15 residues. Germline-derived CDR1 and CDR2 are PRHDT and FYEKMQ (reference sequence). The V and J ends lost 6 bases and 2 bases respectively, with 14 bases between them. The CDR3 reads CASRHQGMTGNTIYF. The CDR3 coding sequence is TGTGCCAGCAGGCATCAGGGGATGACTGGAAACACCATATATTTT.

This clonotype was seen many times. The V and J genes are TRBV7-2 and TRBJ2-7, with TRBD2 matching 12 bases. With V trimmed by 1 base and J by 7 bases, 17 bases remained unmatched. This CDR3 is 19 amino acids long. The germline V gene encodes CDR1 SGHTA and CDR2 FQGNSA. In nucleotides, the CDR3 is TGTGCCAGCAGCTTAGGCTCTCGGGCTAGCGGGGGGGAGGCTGTTGAGCAGTACTTC. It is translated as CASSLGSRASGGEAVEQYF.

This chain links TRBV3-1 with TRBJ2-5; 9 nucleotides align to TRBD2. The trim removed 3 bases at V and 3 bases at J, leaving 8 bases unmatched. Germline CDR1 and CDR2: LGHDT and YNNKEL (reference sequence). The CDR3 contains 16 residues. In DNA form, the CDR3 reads TGTGCCAGCAGCCAGGGACTAGCCTCCAGGAAAGAGACCCAGTACTTC. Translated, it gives CASSQGLASRKETQYF.

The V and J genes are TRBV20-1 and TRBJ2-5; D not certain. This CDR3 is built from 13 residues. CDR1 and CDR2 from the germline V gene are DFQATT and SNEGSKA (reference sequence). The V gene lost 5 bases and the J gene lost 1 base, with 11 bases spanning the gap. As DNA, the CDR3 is TGCAGTGCTCGACCTCTTCTCCAAGAGACCCAGTACTTC. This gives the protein CSARPLLQETQYF.